This passage covers 14 T cell receptor beta chains from one sample sequenced in a study of tumor-infiltrating lymphocytes in primary liver carcinoma. RNA and DNA were co-extracted from around 18-30 mg of unsorted bulk tissue. Using a constant-region primer together with ProtoScript II reverse transcriptase, TCR beta cDNA was made from about 490 ng of total RNA. It was through three nested multiplex PCR rounds of slightly modified ARM-PCR that TCR beta libraries arose. Running roughly 10 cycles apiece, the first two PCR rounds relied on TRBV1-TRBV30 forward primers together with a C-beta reverse primer. TCRdb called the multiplex PCR reads again in MiXCR, with one record for every CDR3 protein. The sample contains about 22,000 distinct CDR3 sequences, 60% to 80% of which appear only once. The sample consisted of liver tumor tissue from sampling region 1. This sample's subset: tumor region T1, superior pole. The receptors stem from a woman in her twenties or thirties with primary liver carcinoma and hepatitis B virus infection.

The chain is built from TRBV11-2 and TRBJ1-2; D is possibly TRBD1 (5 bases). Trimming stripped 5 bases from V and 8 bases from J, with 18 bases between. This CDR3 spans 14 amino acids. Germline V gene data show CDR1 as SGHAT and CDR2 as FQNNGV. The CDR3 reads CASSPQRGDRGYTF. The CDR3 coding sequence is TGTGCCAGCAGCCCTCAAAGGGGAGATAGGGGCTACACCTTC. Supplemented by reference TRBV11-2 and TRBJ1-2, the full variable domain reads EAGVAQSPRYKIIEKRQSVAFWCNPISGHATLYWYQQILGQGPKLLIQFQNNGVVDDSQLPKDRFSAERLKGVDSTLKIQPAKLEDSAVYLCASSPQRGDRGYTFGSGTRLTVV.

This chain links TRBV24-1 with TRBJ2-1; D not certain. The CDR3 totals 14 residues. With 7 bases removed from V and 7 bases from J, the gap between germline ends came to 16 bases. Germline lookup yields CDR1 KGHDR and CDR2 SFDVKD. The CDR3 DNA reads as TGTGCCACCAGCCGTGGTGGAACGTGGAATGAGCAGTTCTTC. This gives the protein CATSRGGTWNEQFF.

To note about this clonotype: The junction differs from germline at one of its ends, possibly a read error. V usage is TRBV6-1 and J usage is TRBJ1-3, with a weak D call TRBD1 (5 bases). CDR1 and CDR2 from the germline V gene are MNHNS and SASEGT. The CDR3 runs to 14 residues. The CDR3 DNA sequence: TGTGTCAGCAGTGGGGCTATATCTGGAAACACCATATATTTT. Translating it yields CVSSGAISGNTIYF.

Remarks on this clonotype: Mismatch with germline at one junction end may stem from a read error. The chain links TRBV11-3 to TRBJ2-1; 14 bases agree with TRBD2. The CDR3 runs to 15 residues. The germline V gene has CDR1 SGHNT and CDR2 YENEEA. The CDR3 coding sequence is TGTACCAGCAGCCGACTAGCGGGGGGGGCGTATGAGCAGCCCTTC. Amino acid sequence: CTSSRLAGGAYEQPF.

This clonotype was seen a few times. At one end, the junction sequence differs from germline, possibly due to a read error. The V and J genes are TRBV6-5 and TRBJ2-2, with D possibly TRBD1 on 8 matching bases. From germline, CDR1 is MNHEY and CDR2 SVGAGI. The CDR3 runs to 15 residues. The CDR3 region is CASSLRTGFTGGPFF. The CDR3 DNA reads as TGTGCCAGCAGTCTGCGGACAGGGTTCACCGGGGGGCCGTTCTTT.

The rearrangement links TRBV6-5 to TRBJ1-6; a possible D gene is TRBD1 (5 bases). CDR1 and CDR2 (germline): MNHEY, SVGAGI. The CDR3 is 14 residues long. Trimming removed 7 bases from V and 10 bases from J, with 17 bases in between. The CDR3 region has the DNA TGTGCCAGCACCAACAGGTCGGGCGGGTCACCCCTCCACTTT. Translated: CASTNRSGGSPLHF.

V usage is TRBV6-1 and J usage is TRBJ2-1; TRBD2 matches at 8 bases. The CDR3 consists of 14 residues. Per germline, CDR1 MNHNS and CDR2 SASEGT. V lost 11 bases, J lost 6 bases, and 12 bases stayed unmatched. CDR3 DNA: TGTGCCGGGGCGGGAGGACGGGGGATCAATGAGCAGTTCTTC. As protein: CAGAGGRGINEQFF.

This chain connects TRBV11-2 to TRBJ1-1; 7 bases fit TRBD1. V was clipped by 5 bases and J by 2 bases; unmatched bases: 23. CDR1 SGHAT and CDR2 FQNNGV come from the germline V gene. The CDR3 loop spans 20 amino acids. CDR3 nucleotide sequence: TGTGCCAGCAGCGCTCGAGACAGGGTGCGCAGGAGGTTGAGTAACACTGAAGCTTTCTTT. This sequence encodes CASSARDRVRRRLSNTEAFF.

With regard to this clonotype: An end of the junction differs from the germline gene, which may be a read error. This chain uses TRBV12-3 or TRBV12-4 with TRBJ2-3, with D possibly TRBD2 on 5 matching bases. This CDR3 has 15 residues. The CDR3 DNA reads as TGTGCCAGCAATTTTCCCCCTCCTAGCATAGATACGCATTATTTT. The encoded protein is CASNFPPPSIDTHYF.

Regarding this clonotype: Since a much larger clone is just one base distant, this may be a read error. The chain has TRBV6-5 and TRBJ1-1; D unclear. This CDR3 comprises 15 residues. V gave up 0 bases and J gave up 1 base, with 9 bases separating them. In germline, CDR1 is MNHEY, CDR2 SVGAGI. The chain's CDR3 is CASSYSSAWNTEAFF. As DNA, the CDR3 is TGTGCCAGCAGTTACTCGTCAGCCTGGAACACTGAAGCTTTCTTT.

On this clonotype: One end of the junction does not line up with germline, which may come from a read error. V is TRBV5-1 and J is TRBJ2-3; D gene unclear. The germline V gene has CDR1 SGHRS and CDR2 YFSETQ. The CDR3 is made up of 14 amino acids. In nucleotides, the CDR3 is TGCGCCAGCAGCTTGGCCCCGCCAGCAGATACGCACTATTTT. Amino acids: CASSLAPPADTHYF. Complete variable domain (other parts from reference TRBV5-1 and TRBJ2-3): KAGVTQTPRYLIKTRGQQVTLSCSPISGHRSVSWYQQTPGQGLQFLFEYFSETQRNKGNFPGRFSGRQFSNSRSEMNVSTLELGDSALYLCASSLAPPADTHYFGPGTRLTVL.

Points on this clonotype: One end of the junction fails to match germline, which may point to a read error. The rearrangement joins TRBV5-1 to TRBJ2-5; no reliable D call. CDR3 length: 14 amino acids. Germline lookup yields CDR1 SGHRS and CDR2 YFSETQ. As DNA, the CDR3 is TGTACCAGCAGCTTTCAGAGAACCCAAGAGACCCAGTACTTC. Translated: CTSSFQRTQETQYF.

Details on this clonotype: As the CDR3 is not closed by the conserved phenylalanine or tryptophan, this likely results from a read error. The chain couples TRBV28 to TRBJ2-3; no clear D. V dropped 3 bases and J dropped 3 bases, with 19 bases sitting between them. Germline CDR1 reads MDHEN; CDR2 reads SYDVKM. CDR3 length: 17 residues. The CDR3 spells CASSFAKQWRLTDTQYL. CDR3 bases: TGTGCCAGCAGTTTCGCAAAACAGTGGCGACTGACAGATACGCAGTATCTT.

A remark on this clonotype: A read error may account for a junction end that differs from germline. This chain uses TRBV6-5 with TRBJ2-7, with TRBD2 as a possible D gene (5 bases). CDR1 MNHEY and CDR2 SVGAGI come from the germline V gene. The CDR3 is 15 residues long. The CDR3 reads CAGSYLASRSSEQYF. CDR3 sequence (DNA): TGTGCCGGCAGTTACCTGGCTAGCAGGAGTAGTGAACAGTACTTC.